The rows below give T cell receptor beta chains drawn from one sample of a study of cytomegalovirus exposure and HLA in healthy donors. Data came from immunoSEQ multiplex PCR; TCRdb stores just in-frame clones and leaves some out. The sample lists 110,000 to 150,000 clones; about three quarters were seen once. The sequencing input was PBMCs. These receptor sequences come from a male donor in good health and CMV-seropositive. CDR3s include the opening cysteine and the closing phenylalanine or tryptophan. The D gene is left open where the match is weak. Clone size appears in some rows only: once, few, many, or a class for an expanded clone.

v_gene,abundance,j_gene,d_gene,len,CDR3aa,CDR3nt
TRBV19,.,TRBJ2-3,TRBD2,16,CASRPLAGTSTDTQYF,TGTGCCAGTAGACCACTAGCGGGGACAAGCACAGATACGCAGTATTTT
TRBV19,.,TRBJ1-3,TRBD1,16,CASSIGLRGQKNTIYF,TGTGCCAGTAGTATCGGTTTAAGGGGGCAGAAAAACACCATATATTTT
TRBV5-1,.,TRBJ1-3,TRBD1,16,CASSSGQGQTGNTIYF,TGCGCCAGCAGCTCGGGACAGGGGCAGACTGGAAACACCATATATTTT
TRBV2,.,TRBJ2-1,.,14,CASVGGEVPNEQFF,TGTGCCAGTGTCGGGGGTGAGGTTCCCAATGAGCAGTTCTTC
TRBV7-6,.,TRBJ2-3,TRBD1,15,CASRPTGGEGDTQYF,TGTGCCAGTCGGCCGACAGGGGGCGAGGGGGATACGCAGTATTTT
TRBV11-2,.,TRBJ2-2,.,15,CASSFLDRLTGELFF,TGTGCCAGCAGCTTCTTAGACAGGCTCACCGGGGAGCTGTTTTTT
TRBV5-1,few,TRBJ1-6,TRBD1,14,CASSLGDRNSPLHF,TGCGCCAGCAGCTTGGGGGACAGGAATTCACCCCTCCACTTT
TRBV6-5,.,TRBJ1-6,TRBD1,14,CASSTDRENSPLHF,TGTGCCAGCAGTACCGACAGGGAAAATTCACCCCTCCACTTT
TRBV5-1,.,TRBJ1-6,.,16,CASSLRRAGGNSPLHF,TGCGCCAGCAGCTTGCGCCGGGCGGGGGGGAATTCACCCCTCCACTTT
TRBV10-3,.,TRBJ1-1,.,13,CAIRGGGFTEAFF,TGTGCCATCCGGGGTGGGGGCTTCACTGAAGCTTTCTTT
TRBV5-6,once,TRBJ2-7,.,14,CASSFRAASGEQYF,TGTGCCAGCAGCTTTCGAGCGGCGAGTGGGGAGCAGTACTTC
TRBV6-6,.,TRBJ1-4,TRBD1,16,CASSSGQALVNEKLFF,TGTGCCAGCAGTTCGGGACAGGCCCTAGTTAATGAAAAACTGTTTTTT
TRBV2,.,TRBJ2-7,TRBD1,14,CASSGTGFSYEQYF,TGTGCCAGCAGTGGGACAGGGTTCTCCTACGAGCAGTACTTC
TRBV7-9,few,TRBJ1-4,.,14,CASSPFRGYEKLFF,TGTGCCAGCAGCCCATTCAGGGGTTACGAAAAACTGTTTTTT
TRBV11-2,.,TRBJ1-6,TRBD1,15,CASSYRTGANSPLHF,TGTGCCAGCAGCTACCGGACAGGGGCTAATTCACCCCTCCACTTT
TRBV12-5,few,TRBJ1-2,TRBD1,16,CASGLSPSRTGEGYTF,TGTGCTAGTGGTTTGTCCCCTTCCCGGACAGGGGAGGGCTACACCTTC
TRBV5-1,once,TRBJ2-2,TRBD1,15,CASSRTGTNTGELFF,TGCGCCAGCAGCAGGACAGGGACGAACACCGGGGAGCTGTTTTTT
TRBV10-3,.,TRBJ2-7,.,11,CAISVGHEQYF,TGTGCCATCAGTGTTGGACACGAGCAGTACTTC
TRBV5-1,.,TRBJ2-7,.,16,CASTVSDRSGTYEQYF,TGCGCCAGCACCGTCTCCGACAGGTCGGGGACCTACGAGCAGTACTTC
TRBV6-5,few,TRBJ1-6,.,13,CASSKENNSPLHF,TGTGCCAGCAGTAAGGAGAATAATTCACCCCTCCACTTT
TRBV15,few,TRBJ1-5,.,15,CATSDGGASNQPQHF,TGTGCCACCAGCGATGGGGGGGCGAGCAATCAGCCCCAGCATTTT
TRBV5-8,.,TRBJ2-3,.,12,CASTLSTDTQYF,TGTGCCAGCACCCTTAGCACAGATACGCAGTATTTT
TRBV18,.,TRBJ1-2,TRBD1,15,CASSPTGTGHLGYTF,TGTGCCAGCTCACCAACCGGGACAGGGCATCTTGGCTACACCTTC
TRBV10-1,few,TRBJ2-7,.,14,CASSIAANTYEQYF,TGCGCCAGCTCGATAGCGGCGAATACCTACGAGCAGTACTTC
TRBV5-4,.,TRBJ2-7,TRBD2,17,CASSLSYSSGSSYEQYF,TGTGCCAGCAGCTTGTCATATTCTAGCGGGAGCTCCTACGAGCAGTACTTC
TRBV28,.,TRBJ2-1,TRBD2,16,CASSTKWTSGYNEQFF,TGTGCCAGCAGTACAAAATGGACTAGCGGCTACAATGAGCAGTTCTTC
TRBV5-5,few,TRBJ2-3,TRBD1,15,CASSRPGQRADTQYF,TGTGCCAGCAGTCGACCGGGACAGCGTGCAGATACGCAGTATTTT
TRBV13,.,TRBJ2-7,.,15,CASSFTGRGFYEQYF,TGTGCCAGCAGTTTTACAGGGAGGGGGTTTTACGAGCAGTACTTC
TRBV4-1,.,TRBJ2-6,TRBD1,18,CASSRLMDRVSGANVLTF,TGCGCCAGCAGCCGCCTGATGGACAGGGTCTCTGGGGCCAACGTCCTGACTTTC